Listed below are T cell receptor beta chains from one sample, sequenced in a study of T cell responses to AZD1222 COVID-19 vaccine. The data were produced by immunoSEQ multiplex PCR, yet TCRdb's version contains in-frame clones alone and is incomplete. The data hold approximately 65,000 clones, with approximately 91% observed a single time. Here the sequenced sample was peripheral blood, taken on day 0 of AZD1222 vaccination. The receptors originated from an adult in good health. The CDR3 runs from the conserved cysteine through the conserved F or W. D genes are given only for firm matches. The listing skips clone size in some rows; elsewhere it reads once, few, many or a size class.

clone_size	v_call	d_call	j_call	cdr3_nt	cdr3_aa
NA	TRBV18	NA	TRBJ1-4	TGTGCCAGCTCATCCGGCCAGAGGGAAAAACTGTTTTTT	CASSSGQREKLFF
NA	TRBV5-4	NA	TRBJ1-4	TGTGCCAGCAGCTCTGGGGGGACAACTAATGAAAAACTGTTTTTT	CASSSGGTTNEKLFF
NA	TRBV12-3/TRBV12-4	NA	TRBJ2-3	TGTGCCAGCAGCTCAGACAGAGCAGATACGCAGTATTTT	CASSSDRADTQYF
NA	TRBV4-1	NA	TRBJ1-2	TGCGCCAGCAGCCCAAGAGCAGGGTCAGGGTTTCCGCTCGGCTACACCTTC	CASSPRAGSGFPLGYTF
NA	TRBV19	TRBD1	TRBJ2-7	TGTGCCAGTAGTATAGCTGGACAGGTCTACGAGCAGTACTTC	CASSIAGQVYEQYF
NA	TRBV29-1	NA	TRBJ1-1	TGCAGCGTTGAATCTTCCGATCTGGGAAGCGCTGAAGCTTTCTTT	CSVESSDLGSAEAFF
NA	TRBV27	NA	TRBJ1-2	TGTGCCAGCAGTGAAATGACGGGACTCGCGAGCTACACCTTC	CASSEMTGLASYTF
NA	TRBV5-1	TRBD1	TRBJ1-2	TGCGCCAGCAACCAGGACAGGGGGCAGGGTGGCTACACCTTC	CASNQDRGQGGYTF
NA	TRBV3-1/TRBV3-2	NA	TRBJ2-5	TGTGCCAGCAGCCAAGATTGGTCTGCGAGCGATCAAGAGACCCAGTACTTC	CASSQDWSASDQETQYF
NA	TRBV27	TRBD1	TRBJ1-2	TGTGCCAGCAGTCAGGACAGGGGGCTAGGCTACACCTTC	CASSQDRGLGYTF
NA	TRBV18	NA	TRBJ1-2	TGTGCCAGCTCACCGCGAGGGAACGACTATGGCTACACCTTC	CASSPRGNDYGYTF
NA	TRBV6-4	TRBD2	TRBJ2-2	TGTGCCAGCACGCGACTAGCGGGAGACGACACCGGGGAGCTGTTTTTT	CASTRLAGDDTGELFF
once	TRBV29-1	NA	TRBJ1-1	TGCAGCGTTGGGCAAGGCACTGAAGCTTTCTTT	CSVGQGTEAFF
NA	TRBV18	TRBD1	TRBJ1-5	TGTGCCAGCTCACACAAGACAGGGAGCAATCAGCCCCAGCATTTT	CASSHKTGSNQPQHF
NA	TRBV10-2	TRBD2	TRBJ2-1	TGCGCCAGCAGTGTTCGGGAGGGAACCTACAATGAGCAGTTCTTC	CASSVREGTYNEQFF
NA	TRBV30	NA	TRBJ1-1	TGTGCCTGGAGTGAGGTCTTGAACACTGAAGCTTTCTTT	CAWSEVLNTEAFF
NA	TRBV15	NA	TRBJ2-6	TGTGCCACCAGCGAGGGGGGGGTCTCTGGGGCCAACGTCCTGACTTTC	CATSEGGVSGANVLTF
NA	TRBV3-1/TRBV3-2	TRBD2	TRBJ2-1	TGTGCCAGCAGCCGGGGGACTAGCGGGAGTAATGAGCAGTTCTTC	CASSRGTSGSNEQFF
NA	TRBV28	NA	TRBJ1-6	TGTGCCAGCAGCGGGGGTGCTAATTCACCCCTCCACTTT	CASSGGANSPLHF
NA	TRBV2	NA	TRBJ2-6	TGTGCCAGCAGTTCAACCAGGAGCTCCTCTGGGGCCAACGTCCTGACTTTC	CASSSTRSSSGANVLTF
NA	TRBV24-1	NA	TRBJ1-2	TGTGCCACCAGTGATTCCCCAAGGAACTATGGCTACACCTTC	CATSDSPRNYGYTF
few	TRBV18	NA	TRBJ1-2	TGTGCCAGCTCGCTAGCAGGGGCCGCGCAGGAAGGCTACACCTTC	CASSLAGAAQEGYTF
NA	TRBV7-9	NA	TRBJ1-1	TGTGCCAGCAGTCCCTCGGGTGGCACGAACACTGAAGCTTTCTTT	CASSPSGGTNTEAFF
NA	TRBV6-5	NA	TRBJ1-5	TGTGCCAGCAGTCAGACAAGCAATCAGCCCCAGCATTTT	CASSQTSNQPQHF
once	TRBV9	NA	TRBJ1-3	TGTGCCAGCAGCCCCGTTCACCGCTCTGGAAACACCATATATTTT	CASSPVHRSGNTIYF
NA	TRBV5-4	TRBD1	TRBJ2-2	TGTGCCAGCCGACAGGGGGTGGTCGCCGGGGAGCTGTTTTTT	CASRQGVVAGELFF
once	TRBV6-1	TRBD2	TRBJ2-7	TGTGCCAGCAGTGAAAGGCTAGCGGTTACCTACGAGCAGTACTTC	CASSERLAVTYEQYF
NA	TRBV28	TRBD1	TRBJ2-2	TGTGCCAGCAGTTTAGTCGGGACAGGGGGTGTGCGGGAGCTGTTTTTT	CASSLVGTGGVRELFF
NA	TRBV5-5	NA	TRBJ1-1	TGTGCCAGCAGCTTGCGCTCCGAGAACACTGAAGCTTTCTTT	CASSLRSENTEAFF
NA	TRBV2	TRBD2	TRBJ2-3	TGTGCCACTAGCGGGCCTATTACCTCCACAGATACGCAGTATTTT	CATSGPITSTDTQYF
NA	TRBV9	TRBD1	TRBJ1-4	TGTGCCAGCAGCGTCTCCGGACAGGGGGCGGAAGAAAAACTGTTTTTT	CASSVSGQGAEEKLFF
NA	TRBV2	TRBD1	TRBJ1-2	TGTGCCAGCAGTTTTCGTGACAGGGGTAGAGGCTACACCTTC	CASSFRDRGRGYTF
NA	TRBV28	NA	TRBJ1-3	TGTGCCAGCAGCCGCCACCTAAGGGGAGGGGGGGGAAACACCATATATTTT	CASSRHLRGGGGNTIYF